This T cell receptor (beta chain) was captured by sequencing in a study of regulatory T cells in long-lasting Graves disease. Study background: Newly diagnosed Graves' patients had under 3 months of antithyroid drugs.

As for this clonotype: Its antigen is undetermined. Possible read error: a much larger clone is one base away.

Described time point: newly diagnosed GD, antithyroid drugs for less than 3 months. PBMC RNA served as the TCR library source. Germline CDR1 MNHNS, CDR2 SASEGT. The V end lost 6 bases, the J end lost 7 bases, and 16 bases lay between the germline ends. The CDR3 is 13 residues long. Study-wide findings and caveats: Accuracy was possibly reduced by small sample size. Shared public clonotypes totalled approximately 3,000 in persistent patients, compared with over 800 in new patients.

HTBI primers from iRepertoire and Arm-PCR of CDR3 regions yielded the TCR beta libraries. Each CDR3 protein gets one entry after TCRdb re-called the multiplex PCR reads with MiXCR. This sample has 400,000 to 500,000 distinct CDR3 sequences, with about a sixth found just once. These data also featured in a second study, about T cells in Graves' hyperthyroidism and ophthalmopathy. Per that paper: An absence of ophthalmopathy progression within 18 months meant stable Graves' hyperthyroidism.

The source is a woman between 18 and 30 years old with Graves disease. J is TRBJ2-7 and V is TRBV6-1; tentatively, D is TRBD2 (5 bases). The input for sequencing was peripheral blood mononuclear cells (PBMCs), taken at new diagnosis, from a patient treated with antithyroid drugs. CDR3 in DNA: TGTGCCAGCAGGCCAACTAGTCTCACTGAGCAGTACTTC. Amino acids: CASRPTSLTEQYF.